Below are 14 T cell receptor beta chains sequenced from a single sample in a study of blood T cell repertoires in COVID-19. Assay used: immunoSEQ multiplex PCR; TCRdb lists only in-frame clones, some missing. The profile covers approximately 170,000 clones, with approximately 90% appearing a single time and about 5% taken by the ten largest. The specimen was peripheral blood. The source is a young man with COVID-19, enrolled during active disease.

The gene calls are TRBV28 and TRBJ2-1, with 9 bases lining up with TRBD2. The CDR3 has 16 amino acids. Germline CDR1 reads MDHEN; CDR2 reads SYDVKM. Trimming took 3 bases from V and 7 from J; bases not matched to a gene: 10. The chain's CDR3 is CASSLRGASGTNEQFF. CDR3 bases: TGTGCCAGCAGTTTGAGGGGAGCTAGCGGGACGAATGAGCAGTTCTTC.

The chain is built from TRBV5-5 and TRBJ2-7, with 9 bases fitting TRBD1. The CDR3 runs 14 residues. The J segment lost 6 bases and the V segment lost 6 bases, leaving 10 bases of the junction unmatched. CDR1 SGHKS and CDR2 YYEKEE come from the germline V gene (reference sequence). Written as DNA, the CDR3 is TGTGCCAGCATCCCCGGGACAGGGTTAGCCGAGCAGTACTTC. It codes for CASIPGTGLAEQYF.

This chain connects TRBV27 to TRBJ2-2; 10 bases match TRBD2. J gave up 3 bases and V 9 bases, and 10 bases lay outside the gene matches. The germline V gene encodes CDR1 MNHEY and CDR2 SMNVEV (reference sequence). The CDR3 runs to 16 residues. The CDR3 loop reads CARGDWTSGDTGELFF. CDR3 DNA sequence: TGTGCCAGGGGAGATTGGACTAGCGGCGACACCGGGGAGCTGTTTTTT.

This clone was observed a handful of times. This chain links TRBV6-5 with TRBJ1-2; 8 nucleotides line up with TRBD1. The CDR3 has 15 amino acids. Germline lookup yields CDR1 MNHEY and CDR2 SVGAGI. The V and J ends lost 2 bases and 4 bases, in that order; junction bases with no gene match: 6. CDR3 region: CASSYRGQGVYGYTF. CDR3 DNA: TGTGCCAGCAGTTACCGAGGACAGGGCGTCTATGGCTACACCTTC.

The chain links TRBV28 to TRBJ1-2; D ambiguous. V was trimmed by 3 bases and J by 4 bases, leaving 6 bases between them. The CDR3 extends over 12 amino acids. The germline V gene has CDR1 MDHEN and CDR2 SYDVKM. The CDR3 nucleotides are TGTGCCAGCAGTTTCAGGTCCTATGGCTACACCTTC. This codes for CASSFRSYGYTF.

This clone was observed once. This chain links TRBV6-1 with TRBJ2-7; D possibly corresponds to TRBD1 (5 bases). Trimming took off 2 bases at V and 3 bases at J, with 14 bases between the two ends. Germline V lookup: CDR1 MNHNS, CDR2 SASEGT. There are 15 residues in the CDR3. The CDR3 DNA follows: TGTGCCAGCAGTGAAAAGACAGTCTTATTCTACGAGCAGTACTTC. It codes for CASSEKTVLFYEQYF.

The chain uses TRBV19 and TRBJ1-5; 8 nucleotides line up with TRBD1. Looked up from germline, CDR1 is LNHDA and CDR2 is SQIVND (reference sequence). After removal of 2 bases from V and 0 bases from J, the junction contained 12 bases not matched to a gene. The CDR3 loop spans 19 amino acids. CDR3 in amino acids: CASSIMGGTGRYSNQPQHF. The CDR3 nucleotides are TGTGCCAGTAGTATAATGGGCGGGACAGGACGTTATAGCAATCAGCCCCAGCATTTT. Combining the CDR3 with reference TRBV19 and TRBJ1-5 gives the whole variable domain DGGITQSPKYLFRKEGQNVTLSCEQNLNHDAMYWYRQDPGQGLRLIYYSQIVNDFQKGDIAEGYSVSREKKESFPLTVTSAQKNPTAFYLCASSIMGGTGRYSNQPQHFGDGTRLSIL.

The CDR3 region is CASSEHRVLTGELFF. As DNA, the CDR3 is TGTGCCAGCAGTGAACACAGGGTCCTTACCGGGGAGCTGTTTTTT. The chain recombines TRBV2 with TRBJ2-2, with D maybe TRBD1 (6 bases). The CDR3 contains 15 residues. CDR1 and CDR2 from the germline V gene are SNHLY and FYNNEI. Deletions cut 2 bases from V and 5 bases from J, with 12 bases between. Complete variable domain (other parts from reference TRBV2 and TRBJ2-2): EPEVTQTPSHQVTQMGQEVILRCVPISNHLYFYWYRQILGQKVEFLVSFYNNEISEKSEIFDDQFSVERPDGSNFTLKIRSTKLEDSAMYFCASSEHRVLTGELFFGEGSRLTVL.

CDR3 bases: TGTGCCAGCAGTTTCGTGGGGGCGTCGGGGGCCAACGTCCTGACTTTC. Residues: CASSFVGASGANVLTF. This rearrangement joins TRBV27 to TRBJ2-6, with D possibly TRBD1 on 6 matching bases. CDR3 size: 16 residues. Trimming shortened V by 3 bases and J by 4 bases, and 13 bases separated the two germline ends. Germline V gives CDR1 MNHEY, CDR2 SMNVEV (reference sequence).

The chain joins TRBV6-6 to TRBJ2-7; weak D call: TRBD1 (5 bases). The V end was cut by 6 bases, the J end by 2 bases, with 17 bases between. The CDR3 has 15 residues. Looked up from germline, CDR1 is MNHNY and CDR2 is SVGAGI (reference sequence). CDR3 sequence reads: CASRKGIKTTYEQYF. The CDR3 DNA reads TGTGCCAGCAGAAAGGGGATCAAAACGACCTACGAGCAGTACTTC.

The gene calls are TRBV6-1 and TRBJ2-1; D is possibly TRBD1 (6 bases). The V gene lost 0 bases and the J gene lost 7 bases, with 25 bases spanning the gap. The CDR3 runs to 19 residues. In germline, CDR1 is MNHNS, CDR2 SASEGT. CDR3 DNA sequence: TGTGCCAGCAGTGAAGCCCAGAATCTACTTTTCGGAACAGGGAATGAGCAGTTCTTC. This sequence encodes CASSEAQNLLFGTGNEQFF.

V gene TRBV11-2 combines with J gene TRBJ1-2, with 9 positions matching TRBD1. The CDR3 totals 15 residues. Germline V CDR1 and CDR2: SGHAT, FQNNGV. The trim removed 6 bases at V and 1 base at J, leaving 6 bases unmatched. The CDR3 protein is CASRDRGVINYGYTF. CDR3 nucleotides: TGTGCCAGCAGGGACAGGGGCGTTATTAACTATGGCTACACCTTC.

This clone has just a few counts. The chain combines TRBV6-2 or TRBV6-3 with TRBJ1-2, with D perhaps TRBD1 (6 bases). Germline V gives CDR1 MNHEY, CDR2 SVGEGT. The germline V and J ends were trimmed by 6 bases and 3 bases, with 17 bases remaining between them. The CDR3 extends over 15 amino acids. The CDR3 is CASSLHRAQDYGYTF. CDR3 sequence (DNA): TGTGCCAGCAGCCTGCACAGGGCGCAGGACTATGGCTACACCTTC.

This chain links TRBV29-1 with TRBJ2-3, with 9 bases lining up with TRBD2. J lost 6 bases, V lost 7 bases, and 11 bases had no gene match. The CDR3 consists of 14 residues. CDR1 SQVTM and CDR2 ANQGSEA come from the germline V gene. CDR3 protein: CSGQPSGRRDTQYF. For the CDR3, the DNA is TGCAGCGGACAACCCAGCGGGAGGCGGGATACGCAGTATTTT.